One T cell receptor (beta chain) is described in this entry. The CDR3 consists of 14 residues. Trimming stripped 5 bases from V and 2 bases from J, with 13 bases between. Germline V gives CDR1 SGHTS, CDR2 YDEGEE. Clones were read by immunoSEQ multiplex PCR, and TCRdb kept only the in-frame ones, dropping some. The profile shows fewer than 20,000 clones, almost 80% of them singletons. The sample comes from a study of tumour-infiltrating T cells in Burkitt lymphoma. About the study: Repertoire clonality predicted overall and progression-free survival.

Sequencing used tumor tissue. The TCR was taken from a human donor with diffuse large B-cell lymphoma. The chain recombines TRBV5-8 with TRBJ1-2, with D possibly matching TRBD1 (5 bases). The CDR3 region has the DNA TGTGCCAGCAGTCTGAGCACAGGAAACTATGGCTACACCTTC. It is translated as CASSLSTGNYGYTF. Using reference TRBV5-8 and TRBJ1-2 for the parts outside the CDR3, the full variable domain is EAGVTQSPTHLIKTRGQQATLRCSPISGHTSVYWYQQALGLGLQFLLWYDEGEERNRGNFPPRFSGRQFPNYSSELNVNALELEDSALYLCASSLSTGNYGYTFGSGTRLTVV.